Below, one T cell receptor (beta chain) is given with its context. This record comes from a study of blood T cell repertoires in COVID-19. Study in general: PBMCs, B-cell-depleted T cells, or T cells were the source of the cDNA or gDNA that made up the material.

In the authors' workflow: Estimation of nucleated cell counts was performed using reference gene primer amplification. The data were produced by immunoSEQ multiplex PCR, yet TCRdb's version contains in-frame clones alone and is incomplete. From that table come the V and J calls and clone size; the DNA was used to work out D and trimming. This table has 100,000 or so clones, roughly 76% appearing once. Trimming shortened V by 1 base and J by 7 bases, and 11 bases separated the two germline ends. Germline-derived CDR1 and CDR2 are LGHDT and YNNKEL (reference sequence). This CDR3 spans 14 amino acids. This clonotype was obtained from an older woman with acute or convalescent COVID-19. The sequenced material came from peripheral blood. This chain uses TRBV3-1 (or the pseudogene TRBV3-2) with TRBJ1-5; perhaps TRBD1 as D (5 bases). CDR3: CASSQVPGNQPQHF. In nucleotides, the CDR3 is TGTGCCAGCAGCCAAGTCCCAGGGAACCAGCCCCAGCATTTT.